These T cell receptor beta chains were read from a single sample in a study of shared clonotypes between healthy human individuals. The assay was immunoSEQ multiplex PCR, and TCRdb's table has in-frame clones only and misses some. This repertoire shows some 2 million clones, 85% to 95% found once; its top ten account for 0.1% to 0.15%. Sequenced: naive CD4+ T cells sorted from blood. The receptors stem from a man between 18 and 29 years old in good health. The CDR3 runs from the conserved cysteine through the conserved F or W. Each record gives: V gene, J gene, clone size, D gene, CDR3 protein, CDR3 DNA. D genes are given only for firm matches. Clone size is shown for a subset of rows, as once, few, many or a class of expanded clone.

V: TRBV6-5; J: TRBJ2-7; size: NA; D: NA; CDR3: CASSYSPGVGAYEQYF; DNA: TGTGCCAGCAGTTACTCGCCCGGGGTTGGGGCCTACGAGCAGTACTTC
V: TRBV9; J: TRBJ2-7; size: NA; D: TRBD1; CDR3: CASSVGQGASGSSYEQYF; DNA: TGTGCCAGCAGCGTCGGACAGGGGGCGAGCGGGAGCTCCTACGAGCAGTACTTC
V: TRBV30; J: TRBJ1-1; size: NA; D: NA; CDR3: CAWTRMDYLMNTEAFF; DNA: TGTGCCTGGACAAGGATGGACTACTTAATGAACACTGAAGCTTTCTTT
V: TRBV19; J: TRBJ1-6; size: NA; D: TRBD1; CDR3: CASRQGQELRSPLHF; DNA: TGTGCCAGTAGACAGGGACAGGAGTTACGTTCACCCCTCCACTTT
V: TRBV5-1; J: TRBJ2-7; size: NA; D: TRBD1; CDR3: CASSVTGTPYEQYF; DNA: TGCGCCAGCAGCGTGACAGGGACCCCCTACGAGCAGTACTTC
V: TRBV2; J: TRBJ1-2; size: NA; D: NA; CDR3: CASSAVSGSYGYTF; DNA: TGTGCCAGCAGTGCAGTCTCAGGTAGTTATGGCTACACCTTC
V: TRBV5-1; J: TRBJ2-7; size: NA; D: NA; CDR3: CASSSFPGPGYYEQYF; DNA: TGCGCCAGCAGCTCCTTCCCGGGACCGGGATACTACGAGCAGTACTTC
V: TRBV29-1; J: TRBJ2-2; size: NA; D: TRBD1; CDR3: CSVHFGTGFAGELFF; DNA: TGCAGCGTACACTTCGGGACAGGGTTTGCCGGGGAGCTGTTTTTT
V: TRBV30; J: TRBJ1-1; size: NA; D: TRBD1; CDR3: CAWSRDFGTAESEAFF; DNA: TGTGCCTGGAGTAGAGACTTCGGGACAGCGGAGTCTGAAGCTTTCTTT
V: TRBV28; J: TRBJ2-3; size: NA; D: NA; CDR3: CASSSAGAGTDTQYF; DNA: TGTGCCAGCAGTTCAGCCGGGGCCGGCACAGATACGCAGTATTTT
V: TRBV19; J: TRBJ2-2; size: once; D: TRBD1; CDR3: CASSMGDRNTGELFF; DNA: TGTGCCAGTAGTATGGGGGACAGGAACACCGGGGAGCTGTTTTTT
V: TRBV18; J: TRBJ2-7; size: once; D: NA; CDR3: CASSRAGGYEQYF; DNA: TGTGCCAGCTCACGGGCAGGGGGGTACGAGCAGTACTTC
V: TRBV6-5; J: TRBJ1-1; size: NA; D: TRBD1; CDR3: CASSLPGGGLAFF; DNA: TGTGCCAGCAGTTTACCAGGGGGCGGATTGGCTTTCTTT
V: TRBV10-1; J: TRBJ2-1; size: NA; D: NA; CDR3: CASSRDVSYNEQFF; DNA: TGCGCCAGCAGCCGGGACGTATCGTACAATGAGCAGTTCTTC
V: TRBV5-1; J: TRBJ2-2; size: NA; D: TRBD2; CDR3: CASHDKGTSGSGELFF; DNA: TGCGCCAGCCACGATAAAGGGACTAGCGGGAGTGGGGAGCTGTTTTTT
V: TRBV27; J: TRBJ2-5; size: once; D: NA; CDR3: CASSDPGVLETQYF; DNA: TGTGCCAGCAGTGACCCGGGGGTCCTGGAGACCCAGTACTTC
V: TRBV10-2; J: TRBJ2-3; size: NA; D: NA; CDR3: CASSGSGKYTDTQYF; DNA: TGCGCCAGCAGTGGGAGCGGAAAATACACAGATACGCAGTATTTT
V: TRBV5-1; J: TRBJ2-1; size: NA; D: TRBD2; CDR3: CASSLKASGGLSSYNEQFF; DNA: TGCGCCAGCAGCTTGAAGGCTAGCGGGGGCCTGAGCTCCTACAATGAGCAGTTCTTC
V: TRBV7-2; J: TRBJ1-5; size: few; D: NA; CDR3: CASSLRSSQVNQPQHF; DNA: TGTGCCAGCAGCTTAAGGAGTAGCCAGGTCAATCAGCCCCAGCATTTT
V: TRBV7-2; J: TRBJ1-2; size: NA; D: TRBD1; CDR3: CASSPGTGGYGYTF; DNA: TGTGCCAGCAGCCCTGGGACAGGGGGATATGGCTACACCTTC
V: TRBV5-4; J: TRBJ2-5; size: NA; D: TRBD2; CDR3: CASSPSSAGGRETQYF; DNA: TGTGCCAGCAGCCCAAGTTCAGCGGGGGGCAGGGAGACCCAGTACTTC
V: TRBV19; J: TRBJ1-6; size: NA; D: TRBD1; CDR3: CASTPRQGNSPLHF; DNA: TGTGCCAGTACCCCCCGACAGGGGAATTCACCCCTCCACTTT
V: TRBV6-6; J: TRBJ2-5; size: NA; D: NA; CDR3: CASIKGAAQETQYF; DNA: TGTGCCAGCATCAAAGGGGCAGCCCAAGAGACCCAGTACTTC
V: TRBV5-1; J: TRBJ2-7; size: NA; D: TRBD1; CDR3: CASSPPSGTGEGEQYF; DNA: TGCGCCAGCAGCCCTCCCTCCGGGACAGGGGAAGGCGAGCAGTACTTC
V: TRBV15; J: TRBJ2-1; size: NA; D: NA; CDR3: CATSRGLASAYNEQFF; DNA: TGTGCCACCAGCAGAGGATTAGCTAGCGCCTACAATGAGCAGTTCTTC
V: TRBV6-5; J: TRBJ1-1; size: NA; D: NA; CDR3: CASSRRGNTEAFF; DNA: TGTGCCAGCAGCCGGAGGGGGAACACTGAAGCTTTCTTT
V: TRBV5-1; J: TRBJ2-1; size: NA; D: TRBD2; CDR3: CASSQTSGGHNEQFF; DNA: TGCGCCAGCAGCCAGACTAGCGGGGGTCACAATGAGCAGTTCTTC
V: TRBV5-4; J: TRBJ2-5; size: NA; D: NA; CDR3: CASSSHTGGRETQYF; DNA: TGTGCCAGCAGCTCACACACCGGAGGGAGAGAGACCCAGTACTTC
V: TRBV7-2; J: TRBJ2-7; size: NA; D: NA; CDR3: CASSFNPYEQYF; DNA: TGTGCCAGCAGCTTCAACCCCTACGAGCAGTACTTC
V: TRBV30; J: TRBJ1-2; size: NA; D: NA; CDR3: CAWRREGKGYGYTF; DNA: TGTGCCTGGAGAAGGGAGGGGAAAGGCTATGGCTACACCTTC
V: TRBV19; J: TRBJ1-5; size: NA; D: TRBD1; CDR3: CASWDRENQPQHF; DNA: TGTGCCAGCTGGGACAGGGAGAATCAGCCCCAGCATTTT
V: TRBV6-5; J: TRBJ2-3; size: once; D: TRBD2; CDR3: CASSVSGGPWDTQYF; DNA: TGTGCCAGCAGCGTTAGCGGGGGGCCGTGGGATACGCAGTATTTT
V: TRBV7-9; J: TRBJ2-3; size: NA; D: NA; CDR3: CASSFLWGDTDTQYF; DNA: TGTGCCAGCAGCTTCCTCTGGGGGGACACAGATACGCAGTATTTT
V: TRBV2; J: TRBJ2-7; size: once; D: TRBD2; CDR3: CASSGRAGGVPYEQYF; DNA: TGTGCCAGCAGTGGGAGAGCGGGAGGGGTCCCCTACGAGCAGTACTTC
V: TRBV10-3; J: TRBJ2-3; size: NA; D: NA; CDR3: CATASSDTQYF; DNA: TGTGCCACCGCTTCCTCAGATACGCAGTATTTT
V: TRBV7-9; J: TRBJ1-2; size: NA; D: TRBD1; CDR3: CASSATGGQGYTF; DNA: TGTGCCAGCAGCGCGACAGGGGGACAAGGCTACACCTTC
V: TRBV18; J: TRBJ1-4; size: few; D: NA; CDR3: CASSPNQRGSEPLFF; DNA: TGTGCCAGCTCACCAAATCAACGGGGGTCGGAACCACTGTTTTTT
V: TRBV11-2; J: TRBJ1-2; size: once; D: NA; CDR3: CASSSLRGHYGYTF; DNA: TGTGCCAGCAGCTCCCTGCGGGGGCACTATGGCTACACCTTC
V: TRBV18; J: TRBJ1-6; size: few; D: NA; CDR3: CASSRDRIGSPLHF; DNA: TGTGCCAGCTCACGCGACAGGATAGGTTCACCCCTCCACTTT
V: TRBV2; J: TRBJ1-2; size: NA; D: NA; CDR3: CASSEEQIYGYTF; DNA: TGTGCCAGCAGTGAAGAACAGATTTATGGCTACACCTTC
V: TRBV10-3; J: TRBJ1-6; size: few; D: NA; CDR3: CAISAAGDHSPLHF; DNA: TGTGCCATCAGTGCGGCAGGGGACCATTCACCCCTCCACTTT
V: TRBV5-1; J: TRBJ2-5; size: NA; D: TRBD2; CDR3: CASSLGLAGAGGQETQYF; DNA: TGCGCCAGCAGCTTGGGACTAGCGGGAGCGGGGGGCCAAGAGACCCAGTACTTC
V: TRBV5-6; J: TRBJ2-7; size: NA; D: NA; CDR3: CASSPGTGLSSYEQYF; DNA: TGTGCCAGCAGCCCGGGAACAGGGCTCAGCTCCTACGAGCAGTACTTC
V: TRBV6-4; J: TRBJ1-1; size: NA; D: NA; CDR3: CASSATGNTEAFF; DNA: TGTGCCAGCAGTGCCACAGGGAACACTGAAGCTTTCTTT
V: TRBV6-1; J: TRBJ1-2; size: NA; D: TRBD1; CDR3: CASSGPGGNYGYTF; DNA: TGTGCCAGCAGTGGACCAGGGGGAAACTATGGCTACACCTTC
V: TRBV18; J: TRBJ2-3; size: NA; D: TRBD2; CDR3: CASSPPRLAGTDTQYF; DNA: TGTGCCAGCTCACCACCGAGACTAGCGGGCACAGATACGCAGTATTTT
V: TRBV30; J: TRBJ2-1; size: NA; D: NA; CDR3: CAWSDSSHRAEQFF; DNA: TGTGCCTGGAGTGACTCCTCACACAGGGCTGAGCAGTTCTTC
V: TRBV6-5; J: TRBJ2-3; size: NA; D: TRBD2; CDR3: CASKRLAGQNTQYF; DNA: TGTGCCAGCAAGCGACTAGCGGGGCAGAATACGCAGTATTTT
V: TRBV7-2; J: TRBJ2-7; size: NA; D: NA; CDR3: CASSPAGSSSYEQYF; DNA: TGTGCCAGCAGCCCCGCGGGGTCGAGCTCCTACGAGCAGTACTTC
V: TRBV5-1; J: TRBJ1-4; size: once; D: NA; CDR3: CASSLSGGSNEKLFF; DNA: TGCGCCAGCAGCTTGTCGGGGGGTAGTAATGAAAAACTGTTTTTT
V: TRBV10-3; J: TRBJ1-2; size: NA; D: NA; CDR3: CATQVKTGYGYTF; DNA: TGTGCCACCCAAGTTAAGACGGGCTATGGCTACACCTTC
V: TRBV5-1; J: TRBJ1-1; size: few; D: TRBD1; CDR3: CASSGGQGVPMNTEAFF; DNA: TGCGCCAGCAGCGGGGGACAGGGGGTCCCGATGAACACTGAAGCTTTCTTT
V: TRBV4-1; J: TRBJ2-5; size: once; D: NA; CDR3: CASSQENRGTSETQYF; DNA: TGCGCCAGCAGCCAAGAAAACCGTGGGACATCGGAGACCCAGTACTTC
V: TRBV2; J: TRBJ1-5; size: NA; D: TRBD1; CDR3: CASSDTGGRQPQHF; DNA: TGTGCCAGCAGTGATACAGGGGGACGACAGCCCCAGCATTTT
V: TRBV6-5; J: TRBJ2-5; size: NA; D: NA; CDR3: CASRRGETQYF; DNA: TGTGCCAGCAGAAGGGGTGAGACCCAGTACTTC
V: TRBV19; J: TRBJ2-1; size: NA; D: TRBD2; CDR3: CASRLAGGNNEQFF; DNA: TGTGCCAGTCGACTAGCGGGAGGGAATAATGAGCAGTTCTTC
V: TRBV7-2; J: TRBJ2-7; size: NA; D: NA; CDR3: CASSSQPGEQYF; DNA: TGTGCCAGCAGCTCCCAGCCGGGAGAGCAGTACTTC